This TCR beta chain was sequenced during a study of shared clonotypes between healthy human individuals. Study-level background: Each donor's CD4 naive and CD4 memory cells filled three plates apiece, CD8 naive two, and CD8 memory one.

Some clones are missing from TCRdb's copy, which holds only in-frame ones; the method was immunoSEQ multiplex PCR. This table holds about 520,000 clones, roughly 95% found once. The clonotype comes from a woman younger than 45 in good health. Sequencing was carried out using naive CD4+ T cells sorted from blood. The subset here: CD45RA+ positively selected.

CDR3: CASSYSPVYNEQFF. The CDR3 DNA is TGTGCCAGCAGTTACTCGCCGGTATACAATGAGCAGTTCTTC. The chain couples TRBV6-5 to TRBJ2-1; D is uncertain. V gave up 0 bases and J gave up 4 bases, with 7 bases separating them. Germline CDR1 is MNHEY and CDR2 is SVGAGI. The CDR3 spans 14 residues.